Presented here are 14 T cell receptor beta chains from one specimen sequenced in a study of naive and memory T cell subsets. An equimolar mix of two oligonucleotides served as the beta constant-region primer for TRBC1 and TRBC2. TCRdb reprocessed the UMI-ligation and nested PCR reads via MiXCR and lists one record per CDR3 protein. The top ten hold around 20% of the sample, which has tens of thousands of distinct CDR3 sequences, approximately 12% seen once. The sequenced material came from effector memory CD4+ T cells from blood. Subset in this sample: effector memory, CD45RA- CD27-. The origin of the receptors is a human donor in good health.

In this sample, this clonotype turned up many times. V usage is TRBV19 and J usage is TRBJ2-6; 9 positions match TRBD1. V shed 3 bases and J 1 base; nucleotides not matched to a gene: 13. Germline values: CDR1 LNHDA, CDR2 SQIVND (reference sequence). There are 20 residues in the CDR3. The CDR3 DNA reads TGTGCCAGTAGTATCTCAGGGACAGGGTATTCGTCATCTGGGGCCAACGTCCTGACTTTC. It yields the protein CASSISGTGYSSSGANVLTF.

This clonotype was detected many times. The chain combines TRBV28 with TRBJ2-7; 7 nucleotides agree with TRBD2. V was pared by 8 bases and J by 0 bases, with 7 bases of the junction left unmatched. The CDR3 length is 14 residues. CDR1 and CDR2 from the germline V gene are MDHEN and SYDVKM. The CDR3 region has the DNA TGTGCCAGCGGCGGGAGTTTGCCCTCCTACGAGCAGTACTTC. This codes for CASGGSLPSYEQYF.

In its sample, this clonotype was seen many times. The CDR3 bases are TGCAGTGCTAGGGAGACTAGCGGGAGCCCCACAGATACGCAGTATTTT. It specifies CSARETSGSPTDTQYF. J is TRBJ2-3 and V is TRBV20-1; 12 bases agree with TRBD2. This CDR3 spans 16 amino acids. V lost 3 bases and J lost 2; bases outside the gene matches: 6. CDR1 is DFQATT and CDR2 is SNEGSKA in the germline V gene (reference sequence).

This clonotype was observed a few times. The chain joins TRBV4-1 to TRBJ2-7; 12 bases fit TRBD2. V was pared by 5 bases and J by 3 bases, with 5 bases of the junction left unmatched. Germline V lookup: CDR1 MGHRA, CDR2 YSYEKL. The CDR3 extends over 15 amino acids. The DNA for the CDR3 is TGCGCCAGCAGCACGACTAGCGGGAGTCTCTACGAGCAGTACTTC. It specifies CASSTTSGSLYEQYF.

This sequence joins TRBV19 and TRBJ2-1; maybe TRBD2 (6 bases). This CDR3 region has 14 residues. From germline, CDR1 is LNHDA and CDR2 SQIVND (reference sequence). Trimming cost V 8 bases and J 4 bases, with 15 bases left between them. This chain's CDR3 is CASSGTGGYNEQFF. The DNA of the CDR3 is TGTGCCAGTTCCGGGACTGGGGGATACAATGAGCAGTTCTTC.

This clonotype was seen only a few times. The genes are TRBV4-1 and TRBJ2-1, with 9 bases lining up with TRBD2. The J segment lost 6 bases and the V segment lost 0 bases, leaving 9 bases of the junction unmatched. Germline lookup yields CDR1 MGHRA and CDR2 YSYEKL. The CDR3 contains 17 residues. The CDR3 nucleotides read TGCGCCAGCAGCCAAGATCCCACCGGCGGGAGGGCCAATGAGCAGTTCTTC. Translated: CASSQDPTGGRANEQFF.

The V gene is TRBV4-2, the J gene TRBJ2-5, with D possibly called TRBD1 or TRBD2 (5 bases each). Trimming cost V 1 base and J 2 bases, with 11 bases left between them. CDR1 is LGHNA, CDR2 YNFKEQ, per germline. There are 15 residues in the CDR3. CDR3 DNA: TGTGCCAGCAGCCAAGGCCGGGACCAACAAGAGACCCAGTACTTC. Amino acids: CASSQGRDQQETQYF.

This clonotype was counted many times. This rearrangement joins TRBV28 to TRBJ2-6; no reliable D call. CDR3 length equals 14 residues. Deletions cut 10 bases from V and 0 bases from J, with 10 bases between. Germline-derived CDR1 and CDR2 are MDHEN and SYDVKM. CDR3 sequence: CATRGRSGANVLTF. The CDR3 DNA follows: TGTGCCACCCGTGGACGCTCTGGGGCCAACGTCCTGACTTTC. Filled out from reference TRBV28 and TRBJ2-6, the complete variable domain reads DVKVTQSSRYLVKRTGEKVFLECVQDMDHENMFWYRQDPGLGLRLIYFSYDVKMKEKGDIPEGYSVSREKKERFSLILESASTNQTSMYLCATRGRSGANVLTFGAGSRLTVL.

Worth noting for this clonotype: A much larger clone differs by one base, so this may be a read error. This chain uses TRBV5-1 with TRBJ2-2; D unresolved. The germline V gene encodes CDR1 SGHRS and CDR2 YFSETQ. V was trimmed by 9 bases and J by 7 bases, leaving 19 bases between them. The CDR3 length is 14 residues. DNA for the CDR3: TGCGCCACCGCTCCGGGCACACCCGGCGGGGAGCTGTTTTTT. It is translated as CATAPGTPGGELFF.

J is TRBJ1-2 and V is TRBV29-1; the D is unclear. V lost 3 bases and J 0 bases, leaving 8 bases between the germline ends. This CDR3 is built from 13 residues. Germline V gene sequence: CDR1 SQVTM, CDR2 ANQGSEA. CDR3 loop: CSVEGTTNYGYTF. The CDR3 nucleotides read TGCAGCGTTGAGGGCACTACTAACTATGGCTACACCTTC.

In its sample, this clonotype was seen many times. V usage is TRBV11-2 and J usage is TRBJ2-3; 7 bases match TRBD2. The CDR3 has 16 amino acids. V was clipped by 4 bases and J by 0 bases; unmatched bases: 7. CDR1 and CDR2 (germline): SGHAT, FQNNGV. CDR3 nucleotides: TGTGCCAGCAGCTGGGAGGGCGGGGCGAGCACAGATACGCAGTATTTT. This translates into CASSWEGGASTDTQYF.

This clonotype was seen only a few times. The chain combines TRBV6-5 with TRBJ2-2; a weak D match, TRBD1 (5 bases). Trimming left V 0 bases short and J 4 bases short, with 9 bases between. The germline CDR1 and CDR2 sequences are MNHEY and SVGAGI. The CDR3 loop spans 15 amino acids. CDR3 DNA: TGTGCCAGCAGTTACTCTGTCCAGGGCACCGGGGAGCTGTTTTTT. Translated: CASSYSVQGTGELFF.

This clonotype was seen ten or more times. The V gene is TRBV27, the J gene TRBJ1-5, with 11 nucleotides matching TRBD1. After removal of 5 bases from V and 6 bases from J, the junction contained 6 bases not matched to a gene. Germline V CDR1 and CDR2: MNHEY, SMNVEV (reference sequence). The CDR3 loop spans 15 amino acids. The CDR3 coding sequence is TGTGCCAGCAGTAACGGACAGGGGGCTTTTCAGCCCCAGCATTTT. It yields the protein CASSNGQGAFQPQHF.

The chain uses TRBV7-6 and TRBJ2-7; 10 bases align to TRBD1. Per germline, CDR1 SGHVS and CDR2 FNYEAQ. The CDR3 has 14 residues. Trimming took 6 bases from V and 5 from J; bases not matched to a gene: 7. The CDR3 bases are TGTGCCAGCAGTCCCGGGACAGGGGTGCACGAGCAGTACTTC. This codes for CASSPGTGVHEQYF.